This T cell receptor beta chain was profiled in a study of blood T cell repertoires in COVID-19. Study-wide background: Sites in the United States, Italy and Spain provided acute and convalescent COVID-19 samples.

In terms of age and location, participants ranged from roughly 18 to 95 years and lived in approximately 26 US areas. Repertoires were generated with immunoSEQ multiplex PCR, while TCRdb's copy carries only in-frame clones and drops some. The sample contains over 300,000 clones, around 89% of which appear only once. Source material: PBMCs or T cells enriched from blood (not recorded which). This receptor was obtained from a woman aged 25 to 39 with acute COVID-19.

In DNA, the CDR3 is TGTGCCAGCTCTAGGACAGGGGATAGCAATCAGCCCCAGCATTTT. This gives the protein CASSRTGDSNQPQHF. The rearrangement joins TRBV6-6 to TRBJ1-5; the match to TRBD1 covers 9 bases. Germline assignment: CDR1 MNHNY and CDR2 SVGAGI (reference sequence). CDR3 length equals 15 residues. Unmatched junction bases numbered 5, after V lost 8 bases and J lost 0 bases.